The next 7 T cell receptor beta chains were all read from a single sample in a study of T cell responses to AZD1222 COVID-19 vaccine. The method was immunoSEQ multiplex PCR; TCRdb's version includes in-frame clones alone and lacks a portion of them. The sample shows about 130,000 clones, 90% of them seen only once. The starting material was peripheral blood, obtained on day 0 of AZD1222 vaccination. These receptors were collected from an adult in good health.

The chain uses TRBV12-5 and TRBJ2-3; a weak D match, TRBD2 (6 bases). Trimming removed 5 bases at V and 3 bases at J, with 12 bases between. CDR1 LGHNT and CDR2 FRNRAP come from the germline V gene. This CDR3 has 14 residues. CDR3 residues: CASGPDGRTDTQYF. The CDR3 coding sequence is TGTGCTAGTGGTCCCGACGGGAGAACAGATACGCAGTATTTT.

The chain combines TRBV11-2 with TRBJ1-1; 8 bases are shared with TRBD1. CDR1 and CDR2 (germline): SGHAT, FQNNGV. Unmatched junction bases numbered 6, after V lost 4 bases and J lost 2 bases. The CDR3 is made up of 15 amino acids. DNA for the CDR3: TGTGCCAGCAGCTCCACTGGACAGGGAAACACTGAAGCTTTCTTT. This translates into CASSSTGQGNTEAFF.

The chain employs TRBV7-6 and TRBJ2-1; TRBD2 matches 8 bases. This CDR3 is 15 amino acids long. J gave up 4 bases and V 5 bases, and 7 bases lay outside the gene matches. Germline V gene data show CDR1 as SGHVS and CDR2 as FNYEAQ. CDR3 nucleotides: TGTGCCAGCAGCCCGGGGGGGGCGCGGTACAATGAGCAGTTCTTC. Encoded protein: CASSPGGARYNEQFF.

The rearrangement uses TRBV11-3 and TRBJ2-7; the D gene is possibly TRBD2 (5 bases). Germline values: CDR1 SGHNT, CDR2 YENEEA. The CDR3 contains 12 residues. V lost 5 bases to trimming and J lost 4 bases, with 9 bases between them. CDR3 amino acids: CASSMAGYEQYF. CDR3 nucleotides: TGTGCCAGCAGCATGGCGGGTTACGAGCAGTACTTC.

The chain is built from TRBV11-2 and TRBJ2-3; no definite D call. Germline-derived CDR1 and CDR2 are SGHAT and FQNNGV. The CDR3 extends over 11 amino acids. The V end was cut by 7 bases, the J end by 7 bases, with 9 bases between. The CDR3 loop reads CASTIRNTQYF. CDR3 nucleotides: TGTGCCAGCACTATCAGGAATACGCAGTATTTT.

This chain's CDR3 is CASSDSQTSGAFF. The DNA for the CDR3 is TGTGCCAGCAGTGACTCACAGACCTCTGGAGCTTTCTTT. The chain combines TRBV6-4 with TRBJ1-1; D remains ambiguous. The ends were cut back, 0 bases at V and 10 bases at J, with 12 bases in the middle. Looked up from germline, CDR1 is MRHNA and CDR2 is SNTAGT. The CDR3 spans 13 residues.

This chain links TRBV2 with TRBJ1-2; TRBD1 aligns across 11 bases. CDR1 SNHLY and CDR2 FYNNEI come from the germline V gene. V shed 8 bases, J shed 3 bases, and the junction held 8 bases outside the gene matches. This CDR3 has 15 amino acids. Written as DNA, the CDR3 is TGTGCCAGCTCCGGGACAGGGGGATTGCACTATGGCTACACCTTC. It translates to CASSGTGGLHYGYTF.